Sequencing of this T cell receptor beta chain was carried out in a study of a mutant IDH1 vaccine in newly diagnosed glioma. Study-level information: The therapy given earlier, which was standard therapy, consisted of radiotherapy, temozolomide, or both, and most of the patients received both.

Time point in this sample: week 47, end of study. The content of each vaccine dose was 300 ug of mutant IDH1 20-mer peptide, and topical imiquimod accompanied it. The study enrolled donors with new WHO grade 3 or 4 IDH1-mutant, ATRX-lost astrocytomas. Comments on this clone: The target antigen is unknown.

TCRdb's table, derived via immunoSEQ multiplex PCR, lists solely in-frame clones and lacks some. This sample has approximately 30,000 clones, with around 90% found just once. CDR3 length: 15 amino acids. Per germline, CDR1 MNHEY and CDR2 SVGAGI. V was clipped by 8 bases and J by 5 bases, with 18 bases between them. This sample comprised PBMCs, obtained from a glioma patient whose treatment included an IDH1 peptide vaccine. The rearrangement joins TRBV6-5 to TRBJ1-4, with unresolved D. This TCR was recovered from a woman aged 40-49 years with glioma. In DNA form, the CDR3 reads TGTGCCAGCGGACGACGAGAGCGGCGAAATGAAAAACTGTTTTTT. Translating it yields CASGRRERRNEKLFF.